Each of the 10 T cell receptor beta chains below was sequenced from the same sample in a study of T cell repertoires in cytomegalovirus infection. TCRdb fed the reads into MiXCR, producing one record per CDR3 protein. The data show some 180,000 distinct CDR3 sequences, roughly 9.8% seen once. The sequenced material came from PBMCs. These receptors were obtained from a human donor in good health (CMV status not recorded). Some clones in this sample may be carry-over from other donors' samples.

The chain carries TRBV6-6 and TRBJ2-4, with D perhaps TRBD1 (6 bases). Trimming took 8 bases from V and 1 from J, leaving 18 bases between them. There are 16 residues in the CDR3. Germline values: CDR1 MNHNY, CDR2 SVGAGI (reference sequence). This CDR3 reads CASRARGPSAKNIQYF. The CDR3 nucleotides are TGTGCCAGCCGGGCCAGGGGCCCCTCGGCCAAAAACATTCAGTACTTC.

V gene TRBV20-1 combines with J gene TRBJ2-1, with 10 positions matching TRBD2. Unmatched junction bases numbered 12, after V lost 3 bases and J lost 10 bases. There are 15 residues in the CDR3. The germline gives CDR1 DFQATT, CDR2 SNEGSKA (reference sequence). In nucleotides, the CDR3 is TGCAGTGCTAGTGGAGCGGGCCTAGCGGGAGTGGAGCAGTTCTTC. Translating it yields CSASGAGLAGVEQFF.

Ten or more counts support this clonotype. This chain connects TRBV6-1 to TRBJ1-1; weak D call: TRBD1 (6 bases). V gave up 0 bases and J gave up 6 bases, with 14 bases separating them. The germline gives CDR1 MNHNS, CDR2 SASEGT. CDR3 length: 15 residues. The CDR3: CASSEAGGREAEAFF. The CDR3 DNA follows: TGTGCCAGCAGTGAAGCGGGGGGGCGCGAGGCTGAAGCTTTCTTT.

This clonotype has more than one count but fewer than ten. This chain connects TRBV5-6 to TRBJ2-1, with TRBD2 matching 13 bases. J gave up 7 bases and V 4 bases, and 8 bases lay outside the gene matches. This CDR3 spans 16 amino acids. Germline lookup yields CDR1 SGHDT and CDR2 YYEEEE. The CDR3 loop reads CASSPRTSGSVNEQFF. The CDR3, as DNA: TGTGCCAGCAGCCCCCGGACTAGCGGGAGTGTAAATGAGCAGTTCTTC.

Ten or more counts support this clonotype. This chain uses TRBV7-2 with TRBJ2-1; D is unresolved. Between the trimmed V and J ends, which lost 0 bases and 4 bases, there was a span of 7 bases. The CDR3 spans 14 residues. Germline values: CDR1 SGHTA, CDR2 FQGNSA. CDR3 amino acids: CASSLAVGYNEQFF. The CDR3 DNA reads TGTGCCAGCAGCTTAGCGGTGGGATACAATGAGCAGTTCTTC.

V and J are TRBV7-9 and TRBJ1-1, with D hard to call. Germline V gene sequence: CDR1 SEHNR, CDR2 FQNEAQ (reference sequence). V dropped 4 bases and J dropped 5 bases, with 17 bases sitting between them. The CDR3 covers 15 residues. CDR3 DNA: TGTGCCAGCAGCTCAGCTGTAGGGCTAGGAACTGAAGCTTTCTTT. This sequence encodes CASSSAVGLGTEAFF.

This clonotype was seen many times. The chain joins TRBV2 to TRBJ2-1; the D is unclear. V was pared by 6 bases and J by 0 bases, with 12 bases between. The CDR3 has 15 residues. Germline-derived CDR1 and CDR2 are SNHLY and FYNNEI. This CDR3 is CASRKDGPSYNEQFF. For the CDR3, the DNA is TGTGCCAGCAGAAAGGACGGGCCCTCCTACAATGAGCAGTTCTTC. Based on the CDR3 plus reference TRBV2 and TRBJ2-1, the full variable domain is EPEVTQTPSHQVTQMGQEVILRCVPISNHLYFYWYRQILGQKVEFLVSFYNNEISEKSEIFDDQFSVERPDGSNFTLKIRSTKLEDSAMYFCASRKDGPSYNEQFFGPGTRLTVL.

This clonotype came up a few times. J is TRBJ2-7 and V is TRBV4-3; D ambiguous. Germline lookup yields CDR1 LGHNA and CDR2 YSLEER. The CDR3 covers 13 residues. Trimming took off 0 bases at V and 5 bases at J, with 8 bases between the two ends. CDR3 bases: TGCGCCAGCAGCCAAGAGAGGTTCGACGAGCAGTACTTC. This translates into CASSQERFDEQYF.

This clonotype was detected a few times. The chain employs TRBV7-2 and TRBJ1-2, with D possibly being TRBD1 (6 bases). Germline-derived CDR1 and CDR2 are SGHTA and FQGNSA. The length of the CDR3 is 14 residues. The V gene lost 2 bases and the J gene lost 5 bases, with 12 bases spanning the gap. CDR3 loop: CASSLIDRRYGYTF. The CDR3, as DNA: TGTGCCAGCAGCTTAATAGACAGGCGATATGGCTACACCTTC.

This clonotype was seen at least ten times. This chain connects TRBV28 to TRBJ2-7; a possible D gene is TRBD2 (6 bases). Trimming pared 2 bases from V and 5 bases from J, leaving 13 bases between. Germline V CDR1 and CDR2: MDHEN, SYDVKM. The CDR3 consists of 14 residues. In DNA, the CDR3 is TGTGCCAGCAGTTTAAGTTTCGGAGGGGACGAGCAGTACTTC. As protein: CASSLSFGGDEQYF.